This T cell receptor beta chain is from a study of response to subunit inactivated influenza vaccine (dated 2018 in TCRdb). About the study as a whole: Deep quantitative profiling of the T cell receptor repertoire was used in the study to follow responses to a trivalent subunit inactivated influenza vaccine.

Deletion took 5 bases off V and 0 bases off J, with a span of 12 bases between the germline ends. The CDR3, from cysteine to phenylalanine, totals 15 residues. Only the CDR3 part of the read is kept: 45 bases, read in frame from the first base. For CDR1 and CDR2, the germline V gene lists SGHTA and FQGNSA. The library was built by means of RT-PCR. These reads were obtained on an Illumina HiSeq 2500. The public sequencing data were trimmed at Q25 with fastp and processed into clonotypes with MiXCR by TCRdb, which kept only in-frame beta chains. Under each unique CDR3 protein, matching rows form one entry showing the most common genes and DNA. A total of hundreds of thousands of distinct CDR3 sequences appear in this sample, approximately 14% of them only once. The top ten clones comprise 9.5% to 13% of the sample. This clonotype was counted between two and nine times. Its antigen is unknown. No qualities accompany the bases; no much larger clone lies one base away.

Points the paper makes about the study in general: The authors proposed that each seasonal influenza vaccination may bring in only a limited number of new T cells.

The material sequenced was PBMCs from blood, taken roughly 12 days after vaccination. Here the chain combines TRBV7-2 and TRBJ2-3; TRBD1 is possibly the D segment (5 matching bases). The TCR sequence derives from a man aged 45-60 years who received an inactivated influenza vaccine. Donor details come from another sample of the same person, matched by shared clones. CDR3 reads: CASSRDGASTDTQYF. The base sequence is TGTGCCAGCAGCCGAGATGGGGCGAGCACAGATACGCAGTATTTT.